These 29 T cell receptor beta chains share one sample of origin, sequenced in a study of blood T cell repertoires in COVID-19. The protocol was immunoSEQ multiplex PCR, while the TCRdb copy is restricted to in-frame clones and leaves out a portion. The profile covers about 230,000 clones, with about nine tenths appearing a single time and 11% taken by the ten largest. The material sequenced was peripheral blood. The receptors come from a man aged 50 to 60 with COVID-19, enrolled during active disease.

This clone was seen a few times. The chain couples TRBV4-2 to TRBJ2-1, with 11 bases that match TRBD2. In germline, CDR1 is LGHNA, CDR2 YNFKEQ. Trimming cost V 1 base and J 4 bases; bases outside gene matches: 9. The CDR3 extends over 18 amino acids. DNA of the CDR3: TGTGCCAGCAGCCAAGGATTCTCGGGACTAGCGGAGTACAATGAGCAGTTCTTC. Translation gives CASSQGFSGLAEYNEQFF.

V usage is TRBV6-2 or TRBV6-3 and J usage is TRBJ2-7; 11 bases fit TRBD2. After removal of 4 bases from V and 0 bases from J, the junction contained 2 bases not matched to a gene. In germline, CDR1 is MNHEY, CDR2 SVGEGT. CDR3 length: 15 amino acids. The chain's CDR3 is CASSLLAGVSYEQYF. The DNA for the CDR3 is TGTGCCAGCAGTTTACTAGCGGGGGTCTCCTACGAGCAGTACTTC.

The chain employs TRBV15 and TRBJ2-7; maybe TRBD2 (5 bases). Germline V gene lookup returns CDR1 LNHNV and CDR2 YYDKDF (reference sequence). This CDR3 comprises 15 residues. V was cut by 0 bases and J by 4 bases, with 13 bases left in between. CDR3 sequence reads: CATSRDAGGGYEQYF. The CDR3 DNA is TGTGCCACCAGCAGAGATGCAGGAGGAGGTTACGAGCAGTACTTC.

The chain recombines TRBV19 with TRBJ2-2; 11 bases fit TRBD2. The V segment lost 6 bases and the J segment 2 bases; nucleotides outside the gene matches: 2. From germline, CDR1 is LNHDA and CDR2 SQIVND (reference sequence). The CDR3 consists of 15 residues. DNA of the CDR3: TGTGCCAGTAGGCGACTAGCGGGAAACACCGGGGAGCTGTTTTTT. Amino acid sequence: CASRRLAGNTGELFF.

The chain has TRBV10-3 and TRBJ1-2; 7 bases align to TRBD1. The CDR3 sequence is 13 residues long. Germline V gene sequence: CDR1 ENHRY, CDR2 SYGVKD. Trimming cost V 2 bases and J 6 bases; bases outside gene matches: 3. This CDR3 is CAISEAQGHGYTF. For the CDR3, the DNA is TGTGCCATCAGTGAGGCACAGGGGCATGGCTACACCTTC.

This clone was picked up a small number of times. The sample contains more than one DNA sequence encoding this CDR3. The chain joins TRBV29-1 to TRBJ2-2; 11 nucleotides match TRBD2. Germline values: CDR1 SQVTM, CDR2 ANQGSEA. The CDR3 is made up of 13 amino acids. V lost 6 bases, J lost 4 bases, and 1 base stayed unmatched. This CDR3 is CSVGTSGTGELFF. The CDR3 nucleotides are TGCAGCGTAGGGACTAGCGGCACCGGGGAGCTGTTTTTT.

The chain has TRBV9 and TRBJ2-2; the D gene is possibly TRBD1 (6 bases). V was shortened by 3 bases and J by 7 bases, with 7 bases between the two germline ends. The CDR3 spans 12 residues. The germline V gene encodes CDR1 SGDLS and CDR2 YYNGEE. Written as DNA, the CDR3 is TGTGCCAGCAGCGGAGGGGGCGGGGAGCTGTTTTTT. Translated, it gives CASSGGGGELFF.

This chain connects TRBV10-2 to TRBJ2-5; 8 bases map to TRBD2. Losses at the gene ends were 5 bases for V and 4 bases for J; bases not matched to a gene: 6. This CDR3 spans 14 amino acids. Germline CDR1 and CDR2: WSHSY and SAAADI. DNA of the CDR3: TGCGCCAGCAGTCAACGGGAGGGCTTAGAGACCCAGTACTTC. Amino acids: CASSQREGLETQYF.

The chain couples TRBV10-2 to TRBJ2-1; 9 nucleotides agree with TRBD2. The V and J ends lost 5 bases and 8 bases, in that order; junction bases with no gene match: 13. The length of the CDR3 is 16 residues. Germline CDR1 and CDR2: WSHSY and SAAADI. This CDR3 is CASSPQVAGVGDEQFF. CDR3 nucleotides: TGCGCCAGCAGTCCCCAGGTAGCGGGAGTGGGGGATGAGCAGTTCTTC.

The chain is built from TRBV29-1 and TRBJ2-3; 7 bases agree with TRBD2. V dropped 3 bases and J dropped 6; count of bases not matched to a gene: 12. CDR3 length: 15 amino acids. The germline V gene encodes CDR1 SQVTM and CDR2 ANQGSEA. In DNA, the CDR3 is TGCAGCGTTGAGCGGGAGTGGCCGGGGAGGGATACGCAGTATTTT. This encodes CSVEREWPGRDTQYF.

The chain recombines TRBV7-2 with TRBJ2-1; possible D gene TRBD2, 6 bases. V was trimmed by 5 bases and J by 6 bases, leaving 17 bases between them. The CDR3 sequence is 15 residues long. From germline, CDR1 is SGHTA and CDR2 FQGNSA. CDR3 in amino acids: CASSKPGLMVNEQFF. CDR3 sequence (DNA): TGTGCCAGCAGCAAACCGGGACTTATGGTCAATGAGCAGTTCTTC.

The chain is built from TRBV20-1 and TRBJ2-7; 9 nucleotides line up with TRBD2. The CDR3 has 13 residues. Germline lookup yields CDR1 DFQATT and CDR2 SNEGSKA (reference sequence). After removal of 3 bases from V and 1 base from J, the junction contained 1 base not matched to a gene. The CDR3 is CSASSGGSYEQYF. As DNA, the CDR3 is TGCAGTGCTAGTAGCGGGGGTTCCTACGAGCAGTACTTC.

The chain links TRBV6-6 to TRBJ2-7; TRBD2 matches at 8 bases. Germline loops: CDR1 MNHNY, CDR2 SVGAGI (reference sequence). Germline trimming cut 5 bases from V and 1 base from J; bases unmatched to any gene: 13. The CDR3 loop spans 17 amino acids. CDR3 in DNA: TGTGCCAGCAGTCCCGACAGGACCGGGACTAGATCCTACGAGCAGTACTTC. Translated: CASSPDRTGTRSYEQYF.

This chain links TRBV7-9 with TRBJ2-7, with TRBD1 identical over 10 bases. J was trimmed by 5 bases and V by 6 bases; bases with no gene match: 13. The CDR3 consists of 16 residues. Germline CDR1 reads SEHNR; CDR2 reads FQNEAQ (reference sequence). The CDR3 DNA sequence: TGTGCCAGCAGTCTTTCCCCCGGGACAGGGGTTCACGAGCAGTACTTC. Protein product: CASSLSPGTGVHEQYF. Supplemented by reference TRBV7-9 and TRBJ2-7, the full variable domain reads DTGVSQNPRHKITKRGQNVTFRCDPISEHNRLYWYRQTLGQGPEFLTYFQNEAQLEKSRLLSDRFSAERPKGSFSTLEIQRTEQGDSAMYLCASSLSPGTGVHEQYFGPGTRLTVT.

The chain carries TRBV29-1 and TRBJ1-1; 7 bases align to TRBD1. The CDR3 consists of 14 residues. Per germline, CDR1 SQVTM and CDR2 ANQGSEA. V gave up 6 bases and J gave up 5 bases; unmatched junction bases: 12. The CDR3 sequence: CSVGAQGQRTEAFF. The CDR3 DNA sequence: TGCAGCGTCGGTGCACAGGGGCAGCGGACTGAAGCTTTCTTT.

The chain uses TRBV7-3 and TRBJ2-7; D unclear. Germline V lookup: CDR1 SGHTA, CDR2 FQGTGA. The V end was cut by 1 base, the J end by 6 bases, with 10 bases between. CDR3 size: 13 residues. This CDR3 reads CASSLKPGGEQYF. In nucleotides, the CDR3 is TGTGCCAGCAGCTTAAAGCCGGGTGGCGAGCAGTACTTC. The full variable domain, completed using reference TRBV7-3 and TRBJ2-7, is GAGVSQTPSNKVTEKGKYVELRCDPISGHTALYWYRQSLGQGPEFLIYFQGTGAADDSGLPNDRFFAVRPEGSVSTLKIQRTERGDSAVYLCASSLKPGGEQYFGPGTRLTVT.

The chain links TRBV28 to TRBJ2-2; D gene ambiguous. Deletions cut 5 bases from V and 1 base from J, with 5 bases between. The CDR3 has 13 residues. The germline V gene has CDR1 MDHEN and CDR2 SYDVKM. The CDR3 loop reads CASSPMNTGELFF. The CDR3 nucleotides read TGTGCCAGCAGTCCCATGAACACCGGGGAGCTGTTTTTT.

There are a few counts of this clone. V usage is TRBV24-1 and J usage is TRBJ2-1, with a possible D match to TRBD2 (6 bases). There are 16 residues in the CDR3. Germline V gene lookup returns CDR1 KGHDR and CDR2 SFDVKD. The ends were cut back, 3 bases at V and 3 bases at J, with 14 bases in the middle. The CDR3 protein is CATSDPRGGDYNEQFF. The CDR3 DNA reads TGTGCCACCAGTGATCCCCGGGGCGGGGACTACAATGAGCAGTTCTTC.

The chain carries TRBV27 and TRBJ1-5; a weak D match, TRBD1 (5 bases). This CDR3 is 14 amino acids long. Between the trimmed V and J ends, which lost 2 bases and 7 bases, there was a span of 12 bases. CDR1 is MNHEY, CDR2 SMNVEV, per germline (reference sequence). Written as DNA, the CDR3 is TGTGCCAGCAGTTTACAGGGCCCCGGCCAGCCCCAGCATTTT. Its protein is CASSLQGPGQPQHF.

The chain links TRBV28 to TRBJ2-7, with 8 bases that match TRBD1. V gave up 5 bases and J gave up 3 bases; unmatched junction bases: 6. CDR1 is MDHEN, CDR2 SYDVKM, per germline. CDR3 length: 14 residues. CDR3 in DNA: TGTGCCAGCAGTCGGGACAGGATTAGCTACGAGCAGTACTTC. It specifies CASSRDRISYEQYF.

This sequence joins TRBV6-6 and TRBJ2-4; 11 nucleotides align to TRBD2. From germline, CDR1 is MNHNY and CDR2 SVGAGI (reference sequence). The V and J ends lost 5 bases and 5 bases, in that order; junction bases with no gene match: 14. This CDR3 comprises 18 residues. CDR3 in DNA: TGTGCCAGCAGTCTACAGCCGGGACTAGCGGTGGAGCAAAACATTCAGTACTTC. It specifies CASSLQPGLAVEQNIQYF.

The genes are TRBV6-4 and TRBJ2-3, with 10 bases matching TRBD2. This CDR3 has 16 amino acids. V lost 2 bases to trimming and J lost 4 bases; unmatched junction nucleotides: 6. The V gene's germline CDR1 is MRHNA and CDR2 SNTAGT. In DNA, the CDR3 is TGTGCCAGCAGTGACCTGAGCGGGAGGGCCCCAGATACGCAGTATTTT. Translated, it gives CASSDLSGRAPDTQYF.

This chain links TRBV5-1 with TRBJ2-3; 7 bases map to TRBD1. The CDR3 covers 15 residues. In germline, CDR1 is SGHRS, CDR2 YFSETQ. V dropped 0 bases and J dropped 2; count of bases not matched to a gene: 3. In DNA, the CDR3 is TGCGCCAGCAGCTTGGCCGGGACAGACACAGATACGCAGTATTTT. It translates to CASSLAGTDTDTQYF.

The chain employs TRBV6-4 and TRBJ1-1, with TRBD1 matching over 7 bases. From germline, CDR1 is MRHNA and CDR2 SNTAGT. With 6 bases clipped from V and 3 bases from J, the junction kept 4 bases outside the gene matches. The CDR3 covers 13 residues. The CDR3 DNA reads TGTGCCAGCAGCGCCGACAGGGACACTGAAGCTTTCTTT. Encoded protein: CASSADRDTEAFF.

Only a few counts were recorded for this clone. The CDR3 coding sequence is TGTGCCAGCAGTGCAACCGGGACAGGGGTTCGGAACACCGGGGAGCTGTTTTTT. Amino acids: CASSATGTGVRNTGELFF. The chain is built from TRBV28 and TRBJ2-2, with 10 bases lining up with TRBD1. V lost 5 bases, J lost 1 base, and 10 bases stayed unmatched. The germline gives CDR1 MDHEN, CDR2 SYDVKM. The CDR3 spans 18 residues.

The rearrangement joins TRBV5-3 to TRBJ1-5; D gene uncertain. TRBV5-3 counts as an open reading frame of uncertain function. The CDR3 is 15 residues long. V lost 0 bases to trimming and J lost 0 bases, with 7 bases between them. CDR3 loop: CARSLGADSNQPQHF. CDR3 sequence (DNA): TGTGCCAGAAGCTTGGGGGCAGATAGCAATCAGCCCCAGCATTTT.

J is TRBJ2-3 and V is TRBV6-1, with D possibly being TRBD2 (5 bases). Germline V gene sequence: CDR1 MNHNS, CDR2 SASEGT. Between the trimmed V and J ends, which lost 0 bases and 3 bases, there was a span of 7 bases. The CDR3 covers 14 residues. The CDR3 sequence is CASSEASGTDTQYF. As DNA, the CDR3 is TGTGCCAGCAGTGAAGCGTCGGGGACAGATACGCAGTATTTT.

The CDR3 reads CAISDFRVAYEQYF. The CDR3 region has the DNA TGTGCCATCAGTGACTTCCGGGTCGCCTACGAGCAGTACTTC. This rearrangement joins TRBV10-3 to TRBJ2-7; no definite D call. The CDR3 has 14 amino acids. With 3 bases removed from V and 2 bases from J, the gap between germline ends came to 11 bases. From germline, CDR1 is ENHRY and CDR2 SYGVKD.

The chain uses TRBV9 and TRBJ2-7, with 9 bases fitting TRBD2. The germline V gene has CDR1 SGDLS and CDR2 YYNGEE. The CDR3 contains 14 residues. V lost 4 bases, J lost 7 bases, and 9 bases stayed unmatched. The CDR3 here is CASSTGTSSREQYF. In nucleotides, the CDR3 is TGTGCCAGCAGCACCGGGACTAGCTCAAGGGAGCAGTACTTC.